This TCR beta chain was recovered during a study of blood T cell repertoires in COVID-19. In its sample, this clone was seen once. Adults between about 18 and 95 years of age took part from about 24 US areas. Recovered status in Cohort 3 required two negative PCRs, clearance, or symptom resolution. Germline V gene lookup returns CDR1 WSHSY and CDR2 SAAADI. Trimming left V 7 bases short and J 7 bases short, with 13 bases between. There are 13 residues in the CDR3. Method: immunoSEQ multiplex PCR; TCRdb's copy keeps in-frame clones and lacks some. The sample contains some 170,000 clones, about 79% of which appear only once.

This chain connects TRBV10-2 to TRBJ1-4; tentatively, D is TRBD1 (6 bases). Sequencing used PBMCs or T cells enriched from blood (not recorded which). This sequence was found in a man aged 45 to 65 who had recovered from COVID-19. The CDR3 DNA is TGCGCCAGCACAGCGACAGGTTTTGAAAAACTGTTTTTT. Translated: CASTATGFEKLFF.